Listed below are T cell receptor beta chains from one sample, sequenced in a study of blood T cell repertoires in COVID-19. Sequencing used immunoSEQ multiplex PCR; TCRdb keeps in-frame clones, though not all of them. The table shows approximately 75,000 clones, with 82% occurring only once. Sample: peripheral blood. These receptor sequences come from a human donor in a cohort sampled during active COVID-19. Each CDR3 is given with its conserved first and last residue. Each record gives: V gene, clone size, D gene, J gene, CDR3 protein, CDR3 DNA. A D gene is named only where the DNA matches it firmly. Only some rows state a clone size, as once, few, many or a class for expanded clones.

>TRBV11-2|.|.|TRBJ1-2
CASSWGVLGGYTF
TGTGCCAGCAGTTGGGGGGTCTTAGGGGGCTACACCTTC
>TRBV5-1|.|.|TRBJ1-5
CASSFTGTDQPQHF
TGCGCCAGCAGCTTTACAGGGACCGATCAGCCCCAGCATTTT
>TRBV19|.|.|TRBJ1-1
CASSPYNGGTEAFF
TGTGCCAGTAGTCCCTACAACGGAGGGACTGAAGCTTTCTTT
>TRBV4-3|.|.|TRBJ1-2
CASSQDSRGGYTF
TGCGCCAGCAGCCAAGACAGCCGCGGTGGCTACACCTTC
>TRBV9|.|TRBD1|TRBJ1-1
CASSAHPTGVNTEAFF
TGTGCCAGCAGCGCCCACCCTACAGGGGTGAACACTGAAGCTTTCTTT
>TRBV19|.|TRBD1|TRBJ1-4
CASSIAGGAYEKLFF
TGTGCCAGTAGTATAGCAGGGGGCGCTTATGAAAAACTGTTTTTT
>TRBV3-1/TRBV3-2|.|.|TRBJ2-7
CASSRSSYEQYF
TGTGCCAGCAGCCGGAGCTCCTACGAGCAGTACTTC
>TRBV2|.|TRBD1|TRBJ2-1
CASVGQGAHNEQFF
TGTGCCAGCGTTGGGCAGGGGGCCCACAATGAGCAGTTCTTC
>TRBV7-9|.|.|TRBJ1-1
CASSSRSMPAFF
TGTGCCAGCAGCAGCCGATCGATGCCGGCTTTCTTT
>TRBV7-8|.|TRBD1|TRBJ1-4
CASSWPGTEQLFF
TGTGCCAGCAGTTGGCCCGGGACAGAGCAACTGTTTTTT
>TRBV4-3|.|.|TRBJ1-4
CASSQDFLSSEKLFF
TGCGCCAGCAGCCAAGATTTTCTGTCCTCGGAAAAACTGTTTTTT
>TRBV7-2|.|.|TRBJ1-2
CASSLTFGYTF
TGTGCCAGCAGCTTAACATTTGGCTACACCTTC
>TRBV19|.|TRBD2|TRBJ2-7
CASSTSGGLYEQYF
TGTGCCAGTAGCACTAGCGGGGGACTCTACGAGCAGTACTTC
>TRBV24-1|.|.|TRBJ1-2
CATSDHDRNYGYTF
TGTGCCACCAGTGATCACGACAGGAACTATGGCTACACCTTC
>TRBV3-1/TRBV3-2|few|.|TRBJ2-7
CASSHSGLNYEQYF
TGTGCCAGCAGCCATTCAGGACTCAACTACGAGCAGTACTTC
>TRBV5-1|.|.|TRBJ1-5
CASSLAGRANQPQHF
TGCGCCAGCAGCTTGGCCGGCAGGGCCAATCAGCCCCAGCATTTT
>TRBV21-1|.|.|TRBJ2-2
CATADGELFF
TGTGCCACTGCGGACGGGGAGCTGTTTTTT
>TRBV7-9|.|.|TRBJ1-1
CASTPGFNTEAFF
TGTGCCAGCACACCGGGATTTAACACTGAAGCTTTCTTT
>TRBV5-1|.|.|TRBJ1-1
CASSLVGGLTLNTEAFF
TGCGCCAGCAGCTTGGTGGGGGGGCTCACCCTGAACACTGAAGCTTTCTTT
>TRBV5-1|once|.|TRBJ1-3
CASTPGGGANGNTIYF
TGCGCCAGCACCCCCGGCGGGGGGGCAAATGGAAACACCATATATTTT